The 6 T cell receptor beta chains below all came from one sample that was sequenced in a study of ipilimumab plus nivolumab after autologous stem cell transplantation. Method: immunoSEQ multiplex PCR; TCRdb's copy keeps in-frame clones and lacks some. The sample lists about 17,000 clones, about 80% occurring once. The sample was PBMCs, taken in a trial of ipilimumab plus nivolumab as post-transplant consolidation. These receptors came from a male donor with diffuse large B-cell lymphoma.

The chain carries TRBV19 and TRBJ2-4; D remains unclear. Trimming stripped 4 bases from V and 0 bases from J, with 4 bases between. The CDR3 spans 13 residues. From germline, CDR1 is LNHDA and CDR2 SQIVND (reference sequence). The CDR3 is CASSTLAKNIQYF. The CDR3, as DNA: TGTGCCAGTAGTACCCTAGCCAAAAACATTCAGTACTTC.

The chain combines TRBV6-6 with TRBJ2-7; D ambiguous. Deletions cut 2 bases from V and 4 bases from J, with 6 bases between. The CDR3 runs to 12 residues. Germline CDR1 and CDR2: MNHNY and SVGAGI (reference sequence). CDR3 sequence (DNA): TGTGCCAGCAGTTACGAGAATTACGAGCAGTACTTC. Translating gives CASSYENYEQYF.

The gene calls are TRBV6-1 and TRBJ1-1; TRBD1 aligns across 7 bases. After removal of 3 bases from V and 4 bases from J, the junction contained 5 bases not matched to a gene. Germline lookup yields CDR1 MNHNS and CDR2 SASEGT. The CDR3 has 14 residues. CDR3 sequence (DNA): TGTGCCAGCAGTGAGTACAGGGGAGTCACTGAAGCTTTCTTT. This sequence encodes CASSEYRGVTEAFF.

The rearrangement links TRBV27 to TRBJ2-1; 7 nucleotides match TRBD2. V dropped 4 bases and J dropped 7; count of bases not matched to a gene: 10. This CDR3 contains 15 residues. CDR1 MNHEY and CDR2 SMNVEV come from the germline V gene (reference sequence). The chain's CDR3 is CASSSAELAWNEQFF. The CDR3, as DNA: TGTGCCAGCAGTTCTGCTGAACTAGCGTGGAATGAGCAGTTCTTC.

The rearrangement links TRBV4-1 to TRBJ2-1; D call uncertain. The CDR3 contains 14 residues. Trimming removed 0 bases at V and 10 bases at J, with 13 bases between. Germline lookup yields CDR1 MGHRA and CDR2 YSYEKL. DNA of the CDR3: TGCGCCAGCAGCCAAGATGGGATACCGGCGGAGCAGTTCTTC. Its protein is CASSQDGIPAEQFF.

Only one count was recorded for this clone. This sequence joins TRBV19 and TRBJ2-7, with D perhaps matching TRBD1 or TRBD2 (7 bases each). CDR1 LNHDA and CDR2 SQIVND come from the germline V gene (reference sequence). The CDR3 is made up of 14 amino acids. V was pared by 5 bases and J by 0 bases, with 11 bases between. CDR3 bases: TGTGCCAGTAGTGGGGGGGACAGCTCCTACGAGCAGTACTTC. Translation gives CASSGGDSSYEQYF.